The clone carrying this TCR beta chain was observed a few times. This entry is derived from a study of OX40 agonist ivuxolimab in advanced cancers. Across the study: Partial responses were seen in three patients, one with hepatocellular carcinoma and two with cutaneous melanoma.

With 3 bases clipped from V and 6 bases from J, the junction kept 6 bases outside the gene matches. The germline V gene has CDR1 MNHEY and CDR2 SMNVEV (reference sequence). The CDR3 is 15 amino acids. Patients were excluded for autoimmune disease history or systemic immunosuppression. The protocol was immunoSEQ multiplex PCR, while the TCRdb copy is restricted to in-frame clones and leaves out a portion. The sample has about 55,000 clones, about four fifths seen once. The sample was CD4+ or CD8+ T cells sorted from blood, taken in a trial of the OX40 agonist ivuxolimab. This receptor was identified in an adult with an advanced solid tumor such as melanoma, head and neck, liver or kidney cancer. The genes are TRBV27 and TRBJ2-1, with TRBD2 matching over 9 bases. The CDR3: CASSFGREGGNEQFF. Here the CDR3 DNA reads TGTGCCAGCAGTTTTGGGCGGGAGGGAGGCAATGAGCAGTTCTTC.